One and the same sample provided the 4 T cell receptor beta chains below, sequenced in a study of T cell repertoires in cytomegalovirus infection (dated by TCRdb to the late 2010s). Data came from an Illumina HiSeq 1500. TCRdb reanalyzed the raw reads on its own, using fastp at Q25 for trimming and MiXCR for clone calling, and kept in-frame beta chains. Here each entry gathers all rows of one CDR3 protein and keeps the most common genes and DNA. Recorded for this sample are around 440,000 distinct CDR3 sequences; roughly 10% of them occurred a single time. More than 8.5% of the sample is taken by the ten largest. The sequenced sample was PBMCs. Receptors were obtained from a human donor in good health (CMV status not recorded). Some clones in this sample may be carry-over from other donors' samples.

The sample holds a few counts of this clonotype. The chain has TRBV5-5 and TRBJ2-1; TRBD2 agrees at 7 bases. V dropped 7 bases and J dropped 1; count of bases not matched to a gene: 11. The length of the CDR3 is 16 residues. The germline CDR1 and CDR2 sequences are SGHKS and YYEKEE (reference sequence). CDR3 amino acids: CASSLEGGRSYNEQFF. As DNA, the CDR3 is TGTGCCAGCTCCTTGGAGGGAGGGCGGTCCTACAATGAGCAGTTCTTC. Variable domain in full (rest from reference TRBV5-5 and TRBJ2-1): DAGVTQSPTHLIKTRGQQVTLRCSPISGHKSVSWYQQVLGQGPQFIFQYYEKEERGRGNFPDRFSARQFPNYSSELNVNALLLGDSALYLCASSLEGGRSYNEQFFGPGTRLTVL.

This clonotype was seen ten or more times. J is TRBJ2-3 and V is TRBV11-3, with D perhaps TRBD1 (6 bases). The CDR3 has 13 residues. Germline V gene lookup returns CDR1 SGHNT and CDR2 YENEEA. The V end was cut by 5 bases, the J end by 3 bases, with 9 bases between. CDR3 residues: CASSPDRTDTQYF. The DNA of the CDR3 is TGTGCCAGCAGCCCGGACAGAACAGATACGCAGTATTTT.

This clonotype appeared many times. The chain carries TRBV12-3 or TRBV12-4 and TRBJ1-2; no reliable D call. The CDR3 consists of 15 residues. The V and J ends lost 4 bases and 3 bases respectively, with 15 bases between them. The CDR3 DNA follows: TGTGCCAGCAGTTCTCCCATATCCGGGGACTATGGCTACACCTTC. It codes for CASSSPISGDYGYTF.

Worth noting for this clonotype: A much larger clone differs from this one at a single base, so this may be a read error. This chain connects TRBV12-5 to TRBJ2-3; D is perhaps TRBD1 (5 bases). The CDR3 runs 13 residues. The germline CDR1 and CDR2 sequences are LGHNT and FRNRAP. Here the CDR3 reads CASGLDRPDTRYF. As DNA, the CDR3 is TGTGCTAGTGGTTTGGACAGGCCAGATACGCGGTATTTT.